This entry lists 28 T cell receptor beta chains sequenced from one sample in a study of cytotoxic CD8 clonotypes in ibrutinib-treated CLL (dated by TCRdb to the early 2020s). The time point label corresponds to: 12 months on ibrutinib. Library generation was performed with the immunoSEQ multiplex PCR assay. TCRdb retrieved this table from immuneACCESS and kept in-frame rearrangements only. Not all clones are present; in checked studies, unresolved V genes account for under half, and no reason is known for the remainder. The sample records about 200,000 clones, 70% to 75% of which are singletons. The ten largest clones represent about 6% of the sample. The material was PBMCs, obtained after 12 months of ibrutinib treatment. The receptor set was obtained from a human donor with chronic lymphocytic leukemia.

The chain couples TRBV11-2 to TRBJ1-2, with D hard to call. V was pared by 0 bases and J by 3 bases, with 5 bases between. Germline CDR1 SGHAT, CDR2 FQNNGV. The CDR3 totals 13 residues. The CDR3 DNA is TGTGCCAGCAGCTTAGATGTAGACTATGGCTACACCTTC. Its translation is CASSLDVDYGYTF.

The chain has TRBV11-2 and TRBJ1-3; 7 nucleotides match TRBD1. Germline trimming cut 0 bases from V and 1 base from J; bases unmatched to any gene: 0. This CDR3 region has 15 residues. Germline V lookup: CDR1 SGHAT, CDR2 FQNNGV. CDR3 region: CASSLETGSGNTIYF. The CDR3 nucleotides are TGTGCCAGCAGCTTAGAGACAGGGTCTGGAAACACCATATATTTT.

This chain uses TRBV5-4 with TRBJ1-2, with TRBD1 matching 8 bases. The V segment lost 0 bases and the J segment 7 bases; nucleotides outside the gene matches: 5. Germline CDR1 SGHNT, CDR2 YYREEE (reference sequence). This CDR3 has 14 residues. CDR3 DNA: TGTGCCAGCAGCTTGGGGACAGGGCCGGCTGGCTACACCTTC. This codes for CASSLGTGPAGYTF.

The chain has TRBV6-5 and TRBJ1-2; D gene ambiguous. The ends were cut back, 7 bases at V and 5 bases at J, with 11 bases in the middle. This CDR3 region has 12 residues. Per the germline V gene, CDR1 is MNHEY and CDR2 is SVGAGI. CDR3 sequence (DNA): TGTGCCAGCACCCACGGAGGTTATGGCTACACCTTC. This translates into CASTHGGYGYTF.

The gene calls are TRBV2 and TRBJ2-1, with TRBD1 as a possible D gene (5 bases). This CDR3 has 15 residues. Germline V gene sequence: CDR1 SNHLY, CDR2 FYNNEI. Trimming shortened V by 3 bases and J by 3 bases, and 12 bases separated the two germline ends. In DNA, the CDR3 is TGTGCCAGCAGTGAGTGGGCAGGGTACTACAATGAGCAGTTCTTC. This translates into CASSEWAGYYNEQFF.

The chain has TRBV11-2 and TRBJ2-7, with 10 bases lining up with TRBD2. Germline assignment: CDR1 SGHAT and CDR2 FQNNGV. The CDR3 totals 13 residues. The J segment lost 6 bases and the V segment lost 6 bases, leaving 5 bases of the junction unmatched. The CDR3 DNA sequence: TGTGCCAGCAGAGGAGCGGGAGGGTTCGAGCAGTACTTC. Translating gives CASRGAGGFEQYF.

The genes are TRBV9 and TRBJ2-1; 7 positions agree with TRBD2. Trimming at V came to 0 bases and at J to 5 bases, leaving 5 bases not matched to a gene. CDR3 length equals 15 residues. Germline V gene sequence: CDR1 SGDLS, CDR2 YYNGEE. The CDR3 DNA is TGTGCCAGCAGCGTAGCTACGGGGGGAAACAATGAGCAGTTCTTC. Protein: CASSVATGGNNEQFF.

This clone was seen only a few times. V gene TRBV2 combines with J gene TRBJ1-2; D gene ambiguous. The CDR3 loop spans 12 amino acids. V lost 6 bases, J lost 1 base, and 6 bases lay in between. Per germline, CDR1 SNHLY and CDR2 FYNNEI. CDR3 nucleotide sequence: TGTGCCAGCAGGATGGGTAACTATGGCTACACCTTC. Protein product: CASRMGNYGYTF.

The chain has TRBV15 and TRBJ2-6; the D is unclear. The CDR3 loop spans 16 amino acids. Trimming pared 0 bases from V and 4 bases from J, leaving 10 bases between. Germline V gene sequence: CDR1 LNHNV, CDR2 YYDKDF (reference sequence). DNA for the CDR3: TGTGCCACCAGCAGAGAAATTCATCAGGGGGCCAACGTCCTGACTTTC. Its translation: CATSREIHQGANVLTF.

This clone turned up a few times. In nucleotides, the CDR3 is TGCGCCAGCAGCCATGGGACAGGGGGGAACGAGCAGTACTTC. Translation gives CASSHGTGGNEQYF. J is TRBJ2-7 and V is TRBV4-1, with 11 nucleotides matching TRBD1. The CDR3 sequence is 14 residues long. V trimming: 3 bases; J trimming: 5 bases; junction bases outside the gene matches: 3. Germline V gives CDR1 MGHRA, CDR2 YSYEKL.

The genes are TRBV30 and TRBJ2-1; TRBD1 aligns across 9 bases. V gave up 1 base and J gave up 3 bases; unmatched junction bases: 7. In germline, CDR1 is GTSNPN, CDR2 SVGIG (reference sequence). The CDR3 length is 16 residues. CDR3 in DNA: TGTGCCTGGAGTGCCCCCGGGACAGGGTTCTACAATGAGCAGTTCTTC. This gives the protein CAWSAPGTGFYNEQFF.

This chain uses TRBV5-1 with TRBJ1-2; 8 bases fit TRBD1. CDR3 length equals 14 residues. With 3 bases clipped from V and 4 bases from J, the junction kept 5 bases outside the gene matches. CDR1 and CDR2 (germline): SGHRS, YFSETQ. CDR3 residues: CASSWGTGLYGYTF. The CDR3 DNA follows: TGCGCCAGCAGCTGGGGGACAGGACTCTATGGCTACACCTTC. Complete variable domain (other parts from reference TRBV5-1 and TRBJ1-2): KAGVTQTPRYLIKTRGQQVTLSCSPISGHRSVSWYQQTPGQGLQFLFEYFSETQRNKGNFPGRFSGRQFSNSRSEMNVSTLELGDSALYLCASSWGTGLYGYTFGSGTRLTVV.

In DNA form, the CDR3 reads TGTGCCAGCAGTGGCCACGCAGCGGGAGGGCAGGGTGAGCAGTTCTTC. Its protein product is CASSGHAAGGQGEQFF. This sequence joins TRBV6-4 and TRBJ2-1; 10 bases fit TRBD2. The CDR3 spans 16 residues. The junction had 12 bases not matched to a gene; V was cut back by 4 bases and J by 9 bases. Germline lookup yields CDR1 MRHNA and CDR2 SNTAGT.

CDR3 nucleotides: TGTGCCAGCAGGAGGGGTGACAGGATGAACACTGAAGCTTTCTTT. This codes for CASRRGDRMNTEAFF. The chain has TRBV6-6 and TRBJ1-1, with a possible D match to TRBD1 (6 bases). The V and J ends lost 6 bases and 0 bases respectively, with 14 bases between them. CDR1 MNHNY and CDR2 SVGAGI come from the germline V gene (reference sequence). The CDR3 extends over 15 amino acids.

This rearrangement joins TRBV7-2 to TRBJ1-2; D might be TRBD1 (6 bases). The germline V and J ends were trimmed by 4 bases and 0 bases, with 12 bases remaining between them. CDR1 and CDR2 (germline): SGHTA, FQGNSA. The CDR3 contains 15 residues. In DNA form, the CDR3 reads TGTGCCAGCAGCTACCAGAGGACAGCTAACTATGGCTACACCTTC. Amino acid sequence: CASSYQRTANYGYTF.

This clone showed up just a few times. V gene TRBV19 combines with J gene TRBJ1-1; D might be TRBD1 (5 bases). Deletions cut 10 bases from V and 4 bases from J, with 13 bases between. The CDR3 contains 12 residues. The germline V gene has CDR1 LNHDA and CDR2 SQIVND (reference sequence). This CDR3 is CAIQGGSTEAFF. The CDR3, as DNA: TGTGCCATCCAGGGAGGGTCCACTGAAGCTTTCTTT.

This clone was seen a handful of times. This chain links TRBV5-1 with TRBJ1-5; the D is unclear. Germline V gene lookup returns CDR1 SGHRS and CDR2 YFSETQ. Trimming shortened V by 4 bases and J by 0 bases, and 11 bases separated the two germline ends. The CDR3 has 15 residues. The CDR3 nucleotides are TGCGCCAGCAGCCCTATCGGAGGTAGCAATCAGCCCCAGCATTTT. Encoded protein: CASSPIGGSNQPQHF. The whole variable domain, filled in from reference TRBV5-1 and TRBJ1-5, reads KAGVTQTPRYLIKTRGQQVTLSCSPISGHRSVSWYQQTPGQGLQFLFEYFSETQRNKGNFPGRFSGRQFSNSRSEMNVSTLELGDSALYLCASSPIGGSNQPQHFGDGTRLSIL.

The CDR3: CASSLQGAGNTEAFF. CDR3 sequence (DNA): TGTGCCAGCAGCCTACAGGGGGCTGGGAACACTGAAGCTTTCTTT. This sequence joins TRBV7-2 and TRBJ1-1; 9 bases are a match to TRBD1. Germline assignment: CDR1 SGHTA and CDR2 FQGNSA. Unmatched junction bases numbered 5, after V lost 5 bases and J lost 1 base. The CDR3 loop spans 15 amino acids.

V usage is TRBV9 and J usage is TRBJ1-1, with 7 nucleotides matching TRBD1. From germline, CDR1 is SGDLS and CDR2 YYNGEE. The CDR3 loop spans 13 amino acids. With V trimmed by 0 bases and J by 11 bases, 7 bases remained unmatched. This CDR3 is CASSVGGTDGAFF. DNA of the CDR3: TGTGCCAGCAGCGTAGGTGGGACAGATGGGGCTTTCTTT.

The chain has TRBV10-3 and TRBJ1-1; 7 bases agree with TRBD1. The CDR3 totals 15 residues. V gave up 3 bases and J gave up 2 bases; unmatched junction bases: 6. Germline-derived CDR1 and CDR2 are ENHRY and SYGVKD. The CDR3 loop reads CAISDPTGANTEAFF. DNA for the CDR3: TGTGCCATCAGTGACCCTACAGGGGCTAACACTGAAGCTTTCTTT.

The V call is TRBV14, the J call TRBJ2-5, with 14 positions matching TRBD2. The CDR3 spans 13 residues. Unmatched junction bases numbered 3, after V lost 10 bases and J lost 5 bases. Germline CDR1 SGHDN, CDR2 FVKESK. CDR3 sequence reads: CATGLAGVETQYF. For the CDR3, the DNA is TGTGCCACGGGACTAGCGGGAGTTGAGACCCAGTACTTC.

This clone was counted ten times or more. The chain has TRBV9 and TRBJ1-2; 11 nucleotides line up with TRBD1. V was pared by 4 bases and J by 4 bases, with 6 bases of the junction left unmatched. This CDR3 has 15 amino acids. Looked up from germline, CDR1 is SGDLS and CDR2 is YYNGEE. The CDR3, as DNA: TGTGCCAGCAGCCCAGGGACAGGGGGTAGCTATGGCTACACCTTC. Translating gives CASSPGTGGSYGYTF.

This clone has just a few counts. The chain is built from TRBV5-4 and TRBJ2-7, with D perhaps matching TRBD1 (5 bases). The V gene's germline CDR1 is SGHNT and CDR2 YYREEE (reference sequence). The CDR3 sequence is 13 residues long. With 6 bases removed from V and 2 bases from J, the gap between germline ends came to 12 bases. The CDR3 region is CASKYQGAYEQYF. The DNA for the CDR3 is TGTGCCAGCAAGTATCAGGGTGCCTACGAGCAGTACTTC.

The chain recombines TRBV18 with TRBJ1-2; D is unresolved. Germline V gives CDR1 KGHSH, CDR2 LQKENI. The CDR3 has 11 residues. Trimming removed 2 bases from V and 8 bases from J, with 6 bases in between. This chain's CDR3 is CASSPGRGYTF. The CDR3 DNA reads TGTGCCAGCTCACCAGGGAGAGGCTACACCTTC.

The gene calls are TRBV11-2 and TRBJ2-7, with D perhaps TRBD1 or TRBD2 (6 bases each). CDR3 length equals 14 residues. V lost 3 bases and J 3 bases, leaving 12 bases between the germline ends. Germline V gene data show CDR1 as SGHAT and CDR2 as FQNNGV. The CDR3 sequence: CASSFRGPLYEQYF. In DNA, the CDR3 is TGTGCCAGCAGCTTTCGGGGGCCCCTCTACGAGCAGTACTTC.

This CDR3 reads CASSQDGTLGEQYF. Written as DNA, the CDR3 is TGCGCCAGCAGCCAAGATGGGACCTTGGGGGAGCAGTACTTC. J is TRBJ2-7 and V is TRBV4-3; D is perhaps TRBD1 or TRBD2 (5 bases each). The CDR3 is 14 amino acids. Deletions cut 0 bases from V and 7 bases from J, with 13 bases between. Germline V gene sequence: CDR1 LGHNA, CDR2 YSLEER.

This clone has only a few counts. V gene TRBV4-1 combines with J gene TRBJ2-1; TRBD2 aligns across 9 bases. Trimming cost V 1 base and J 8 bases; bases outside gene matches: 12. Germline V gene sequence: CDR1 MGHRA, CDR2 YSYEKL. CDR3 length equals 17 residues. The CDR3 spells CASSQGLAAIWVHEQFF. CDR3 DNA sequence: TGCGCCAGCAGCCAAGGACTAGCGGCCATCTGGGTCCATGAGCAGTTCTTC.

The J gene is TRBJ1-1, the V gene TRBV11-2; weak D call: TRBD1 (6 bases). Germline CDR1 SGHAT, CDR2 FQNNGV. There are 16 residues in the CDR3. With 6 bases removed from V and 4 bases from J, the gap between germline ends came to 21 bases. CDR3 sequence reads: CASRPGPGAAGTEAFF. CDR3 in DNA: TGTGCCAGCAGGCCGGGCCCAGGGGCGGCGGGCACTGAAGCTTTCTTT.